This T cell receptor beta chain came from a study of CD4 T cells in relation to SARS-CoV-2 and coronaviruses. Study outcomes and limitations: Compared with monoreactive clones, crossreactive clones showed significantly weaker SARS-CoV-2 expansion.

Before the COVID-19 pandemic, during about 2010-2018, CD4+ T cells were taken from unexposed donors. Isolation of CD4+ T cells took place after about eleven days in culture. Cells permitting, SARS-CoV-2 S/N and four cold-coronavirus spikes were tested on unexposed-donor CD4+ T cells. In germline, CDR1 is SEHNR, CDR2 FQNEAQ (reference sequence). Trimming removed 0 bases at V and 8 bases at J, with 7 bases between. There are 12 residues in the CDR3. The data were produced by immunoSEQ multiplex PCR, yet TCRdb's version contains in-frame clones alone and is incomplete. The sample consists of 32,000 or so clones, 76% of them appearing once. To note about this clone: Antigen unknown.

This receptor was obtained from a human donor in good health. The chain couples TRBV7-9 to TRBJ1-1, with no clear D. The source material was CD4+ T cells from PBMCs, cultured in vitro. The CDR3 here is CASSLAGYEAFF. The CDR3 nucleotides read TGTGCCAGCAGCTTAGCAGGGTACGAAGCTTTCTTT.